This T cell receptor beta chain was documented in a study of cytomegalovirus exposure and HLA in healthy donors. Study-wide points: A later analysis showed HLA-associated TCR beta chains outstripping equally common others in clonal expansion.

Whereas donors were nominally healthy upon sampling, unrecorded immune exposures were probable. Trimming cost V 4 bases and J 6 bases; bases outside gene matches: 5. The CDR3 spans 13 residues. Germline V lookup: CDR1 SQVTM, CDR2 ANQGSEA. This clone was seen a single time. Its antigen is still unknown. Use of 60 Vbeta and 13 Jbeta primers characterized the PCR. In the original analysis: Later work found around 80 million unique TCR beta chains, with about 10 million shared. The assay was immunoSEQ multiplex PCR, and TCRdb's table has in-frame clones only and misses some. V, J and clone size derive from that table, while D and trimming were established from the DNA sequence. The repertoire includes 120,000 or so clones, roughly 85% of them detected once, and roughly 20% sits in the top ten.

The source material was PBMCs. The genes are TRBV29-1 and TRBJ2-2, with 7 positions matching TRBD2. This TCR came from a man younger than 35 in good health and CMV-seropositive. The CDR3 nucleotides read TGCAGCGTTGGGGGGGGAATTGCCGGGGAGCTGTTTTTT. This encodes CSVGGGIAGELFF.